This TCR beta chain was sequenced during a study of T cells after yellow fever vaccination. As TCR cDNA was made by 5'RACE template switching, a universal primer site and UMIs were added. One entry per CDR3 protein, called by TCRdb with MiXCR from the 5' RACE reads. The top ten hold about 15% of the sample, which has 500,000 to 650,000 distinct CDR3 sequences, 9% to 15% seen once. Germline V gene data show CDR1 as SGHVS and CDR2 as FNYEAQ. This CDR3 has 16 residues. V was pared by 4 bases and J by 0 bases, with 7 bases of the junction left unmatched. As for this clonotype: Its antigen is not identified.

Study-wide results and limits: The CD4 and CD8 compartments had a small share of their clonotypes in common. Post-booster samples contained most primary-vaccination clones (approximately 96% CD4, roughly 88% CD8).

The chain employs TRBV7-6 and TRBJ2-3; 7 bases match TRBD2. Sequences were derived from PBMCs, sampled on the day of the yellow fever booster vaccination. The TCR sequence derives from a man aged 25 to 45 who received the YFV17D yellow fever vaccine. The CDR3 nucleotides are TGTGCCAGCAGCTCAACGACTAGCAGTAGCACAGATACGCAGTATTTT. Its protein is CASSSTTSSSTDTQYF.